The rows below give T cell receptor beta chains drawn from one sample of a study of early T cells in non-severe SARS-CoV-2 infection. TCRdb reprocessed the 5' RACE reads with MiXCR, giving one entry per CDR3 protein. This sample carries roughly 67,000 distinct CDR3 sequences, 9.5% to 13% of them seen once, and the ten largest clones take around 6.4%. The material sequenced was whole blood. The receptor set was obtained from an adult who was a healthcare worker with PCR-confirmed SARS-CoV-2 infection or an uninfected control (not recorded which). Both conserved end residues are part of each CDR3. D genes are given only for firm matches. Where a row states a size, it is once, few, many or the class of an expanded clone; other rows omit it.

CASSPGREYNEQFF	TGCGCCAGCAGCCCAGGCCGGGAATACAATGAGCAGTTCTTC	TRBJ2-1	.	.	TRBV5-1
CSAFSQGPNQPQHF	TGCAGTGCCTTTTCACAGGGACCAAATCAGCCCCAGCATTTT	TRBJ1-5	.	.	TRBV20-1
CASSFVQTGELFF	TGTGCCAGCAGCTTCGTACAGACCGGGGAGCTGTTTTTT	TRBJ2-2	many	.	TRBV7-2
CASSPDVGGSPLHF	TGTGCCAGCAGCCCAGATGTGGGGGGTTCACCCCTCCACTTT	TRBJ1-6	.	.	TRBV7-2
CASSEAIRYEQYF	TGTGCCAGCAGTGAAGCGATTCGGTACGAGCAGTACTTC	TRBJ2-7	many	.	TRBV6-1
CSARPPADRGYNSPLHF	TGCAGTGCTAGACCCCCTGCGGACAGGGGCTATAATTCACCCCTCCACTTT	TRBJ1-6	.	TRBD1	TRBV20-1
CASSVYASGRAGEQFF	TGTGCCAGCAGCGTATACGCTAGCGGGAGGGCCGGTGAGCAGTTCTTC	TRBJ2-1	many	TRBD2	TRBV7-2
CASSEAVRYEQYF	TGTGCCAGCAGTGAAGCGGTACGGTACGAGCAGTACTTC	TRBJ2-7	.	.	TRBV6-1
CASSQIQGRAEQYF	TGTGCCAGCAGCCAAATACAGGGAAGAGCCGAGCAGTACTTC	TRBJ2-7	.	.	TRBV14
CASSFGLGLAGKQETQYF	TGTGCCAGCAGTTTTGGCCTGGGACTAGCGGGGAAACAAGAGACCCAGTACTTC	TRBJ2-5	.	TRBD2	TRBV12-3/TRBV12-4
CASSQKGLAANTGELFF	TGTGCCAGCAGCCAGAAAGGACTAGCGGCCAACACCGGGGAGCTGTTTTTT	TRBJ2-2	many	TRBD2	TRBV11-2
CASSFDRMNTEAFF	TGTGCCAGCAGCTTCGACAGGATGAACACTGAAGCTTTCTTT	TRBJ1-1	many	.	TRBV12-3/TRBV12-4
CASSPGPSSYEQYF	TGTGCCAGCAGCCCGGGGCCATCCTCCTACGAGCAGTACTTC	TRBJ2-7	.	.	TRBV9
CSAAPGRANYGYTF	TGCAGTGCTGCCCCAGGAAGAGCTAACTATGGCTACACCTTC	TRBJ1-2	many	.	TRBV20-1
CASSVEGLTYNEQFF	TGTGCCAGCAGCGTAGAAGGACTTACCTACAATGAGCAGTTCTTC	TRBJ2-1	once	.	TRBV9
CASSERSGDLNGYTF	TGTGCCAGCAGTGAAAGAAGCGGAGACCTCAATGGCTACACCTTC	TRBJ1-2	few	.	TRBV6-2/TRBV6-3
CASSLDGGIGRGRTDTQYF	TGTGCCAGCAGCTTAGACGGGGGGATTGGCAGGGGCCGCACAGATACGCAGTATTTT	TRBJ2-3	few	.	TRBV7-8
CASRQYEQYF	TGTGCCAGCAGACAATACGAGCAGTACTTC	TRBJ2-7	once	.	TRBV11-3
CATSRDSGQVEQFF	TGTGCCACCAGCAGAGATTCAGGGCAGGTTGAGCAGTTCTTC	TRBJ2-1	.	.	TRBV15
CSARDRRVSSYEQYF	TGCAGTGCTAGAGATCGGCGGGTAAGCTCCTACGAGCAGTACTTC	TRBJ2-7	.	.	TRBV20-1
CASRPSGPEQFF	TGTGCCAGCAGGCCCAGCGGCCCCGAGCAGTTCTTC	TRBJ2-1	many	.	TRBV12-3/TRBV12-4
CASSPDSYYNEQFF	TGTGCCAGCAGCCCGGACAGCTACTACAATGAGCAGTTCTTC	TRBJ2-1	.	.	TRBV28
CASSSRTYTGELFF	TGTGCCAGCAGTTCTCGGACGTACACCGGGGAGCTGTTTTTT	TRBJ2-2	.	.	TRBV12-3/TRBV12-4
CASSLTERENNEQFF	TGTGCCAGCAGCCTCACAGAGCGGGAAAACAATGAGCAGTTCTTC	TRBJ2-1	.	TRBD2	TRBV4-2